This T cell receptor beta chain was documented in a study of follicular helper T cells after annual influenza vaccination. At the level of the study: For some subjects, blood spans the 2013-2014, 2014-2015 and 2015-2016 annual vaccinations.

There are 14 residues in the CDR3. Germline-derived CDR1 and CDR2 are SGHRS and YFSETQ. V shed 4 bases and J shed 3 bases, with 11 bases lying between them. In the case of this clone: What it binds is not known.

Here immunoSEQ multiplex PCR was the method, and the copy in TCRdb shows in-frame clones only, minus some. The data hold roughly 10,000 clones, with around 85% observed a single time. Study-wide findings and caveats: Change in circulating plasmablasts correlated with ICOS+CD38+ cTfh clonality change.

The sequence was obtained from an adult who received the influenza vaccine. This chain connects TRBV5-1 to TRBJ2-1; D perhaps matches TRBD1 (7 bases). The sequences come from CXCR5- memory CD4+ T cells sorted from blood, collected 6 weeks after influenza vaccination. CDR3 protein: CASSAGQNYNEQFF. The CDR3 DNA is TGCGCCAGCAGCGCGGGACAGAACTACAATGAGCAGTTCTTC.